One sample yielded the 32 T cell receptor beta chains listed below, sequenced in a study of Graves' ophthalmopathy and Graves' hyperthyroidism. Amplification from RNA transcripts yielded the TCR beta CDR3 regions. HTBI primers primed a first-round RT-PCR, and a second-round multiplex PCR followed. TCRdb recomputed calls from the multiplex PCR reads with MiXCR, one row per CDR3 protein. The sample has under 800,000 distinct CDR3 sequences, over 20% seen once. Sample: peripheral blood. Source of these receptors: a woman between 18 and 29 years old with stable Graves' hyperthyroidism. Some clones in this sample may be carry-over from other donors' samples.

This clonotype appeared many times. J is TRBJ2-5 and V is TRBV20-1; 13 bases fit TRBD2. Germline V gives CDR1 DFQATT, CDR2 SNEGSKA (reference sequence). The CDR3 extends over 15 amino acids. The J segment lost 1 base and the V segment lost 3 bases, leaving 2 bases of the junction unmatched. The CDR3 sequence is CSASGTSGAQETQYF. In DNA, the CDR3 is TGCAGTGCTAGCGGGACTAGCGGGGCCCAAGAGACCCAGTACTTC.

A remark on this clonotype: A single base separates this from a much larger clone, so it may be a read error. This sequence joins TRBV6-4 and TRBJ2-7, with D perhaps assigned TRBD1 or TRBD2 (5 bases each). Germline V CDR1 and CDR2: MRHNA, SNTAGT. The CDR3 loop spans 14 amino acids. V was pared by 10 bases and J by 6 bases, with 22 bases between. The DNA for the CDR3 is TGTGCCATCAGGAACCGGGACGGCCTTAGCGAGCAGTACTTC. This encodes CAIRNRDGLSEQYF.

This clonotype was detected a few times. The rearrangement joins TRBV28 to TRBJ2-7; D unresolved. Germline loops: CDR1 MDHEN, CDR2 SYDVKM. Trimming shortened V by 7 bases and J by 0 bases, and 13 bases separated the two germline ends. This CDR3 has 14 amino acids. CDR3 nucleotide sequence: TGTGCCAGCAACTCCGACTGGAGCTCCTACGAGCAGTACTTC. It yields the protein CASNSDWSSYEQYF. The full variable domain, in which reference TRBV28 and TRBJ2-7 provide the parts outside the CDR3, is DVKVTQSSRYLVKRTGEKVFLECVQDMDHENMFWYRQDPGLGLRLIYFSYDVKMKEKGDIPEGYSVSREKKERFSLILESASTNQTSMYLCASNSDWSSYEQYFGPGTRLTVT.

The sample holds many counts of this clonotype. At one of its ends the junction is not consistent with the germline gene, which may arise from a read error. The chain links TRBV6-5 to TRBJ2-4; D is unclear. Germline CDR1 MNHEY, CDR2 SVGAGI. The CDR3 is 15 residues long. CDR3 sequence (DNA): TGTGCCAGCAGTTCACCTCACACCGCCAAAAACATTAAGTACTTC. This translates into CASSSPHTAKNIKYF.

This clonotype was seen many times. V and J are TRBV11-2 and TRBJ2-7; 12 bases are shared with TRBD2. Looked up from germline, CDR1 is SGHAT and CDR2 is FQNNGV. The CDR3 covers 17 residues. V trimming: 5 bases; J trimming: 5 bases; junction bases outside the gene matches: 13. The DNA for the CDR3 is TGTGCCAGCAGCGGCCGGTTGACTAGCGGGAGAAAGGACGAGCAGTACTTC. Translation: CASSGRLTSGRKDEQYF.

This clonotype was counted ten times or more. V usage is TRBV7-6 and J usage is TRBJ2-5, with D hard to call. The V gene's germline CDR1 is SGHVS and CDR2 FNYEAQ. The V end lost 3 bases, the J end lost 5 bases, and 13 bases lay between the germline ends. This CDR3 has 14 amino acids. Written as DNA, the CDR3 is TGTGCCAGCAGCTTGCGGTCTTCACCCGAGACCCAGTACTTC. Its protein product is CASSLRSSPETQYF.

This chain joins TRBV5-1 and TRBJ2-7, with D maybe TRBD1 (5 bases). CDR1 is SGHRS and CDR2 is YFSETQ in the germline V gene. CDR3 size: 14 residues. V was pared by 4 bases and J by 5 bases, with 16 bases between. CDR3 nucleotide sequence: TGCGCCAGCAGCCCCAGGGTATCAGTCGACGAGCAGTACTTC. Its translation is CASSPRVSVDEQYF.

V gene TRBV5-1 combines with J gene TRBJ1-1; the D is unclear. V was pared by 2 bases and J by 0 bases, with 8 bases between. Germline V gene lookup returns CDR1 SGHRS and CDR2 YFSETQ. The CDR3 covers 14 residues. The CDR3 sequence: CASSLERMNTEAFF. In nucleotides, the CDR3 is TGCGCCAGCAGCTTAGAACGCATGAACACTGAAGCTTTCTTT.

The rearrangement links TRBV6-5 to TRBJ2-7; D is ambiguous. The CDR3 contains 13 residues. CDR1 is MNHEY and CDR2 is SVGAGI in the germline V gene. With 4 bases removed from V and 5 bases from J, the gap between germline ends came to 12 bases. The CDR3 DNA follows: TGTGCCAGCAGTTTGCCGGGCCCCCACGAGCAGTACTTC. Its translation: CASSLPGPHEQYF.

There are many counts of this clonotype. The chain carries TRBV3-1 and TRBJ1-6; D gene uncertain. Trimming took off 0 bases at V and 9 bases at J, with 6 bases between the two ends. Per germline, CDR1 LGHDT and CDR2 YNNKEL (reference sequence). This CDR3 region has 13 residues. CDR3 sequence: CASSQDASSPLHF. CDR3 sequence (DNA): TGTGCCAGCAGCCAAGATGCGAGTTCACCCCTCCACTTT.

The genes are TRBV11-2 and TRBJ2-7; 16 positions agree with TRBD2. V was pared by 5 bases and J by 3 bases, with 10 bases of the junction left unmatched. Germline loops: CDR1 SGHAT, CDR2 FQNNGV. This CDR3 is 18 amino acids long. The CDR3 bases are TGTGCCAGCAGCCGAAAAGGGACTAGCGGGGGGGCGGGCTACGAGCAGTACTTC. Translated, it gives CASSRKGTSGGAGYEQYF.

This clonotype appeared many times. J is TRBJ1-2 and V is TRBV6-1, with 8 bases that match TRBD1. The CDR3 is 15 residues long. CDR1 is MNHNS, CDR2 SASEGT, per germline. With 3 bases clipped from V and 3 bases from J, the junction kept 6 bases outside the gene matches. The chain's CDR3 is CASSDGTGGDYGYTF. The CDR3 coding sequence is TGTGCCAGCAGTGACGGAACAGGGGGGGACTATGGCTACACCTTC.

V gene TRBV28 combines with J gene TRBJ1-2, with 7 bases that match TRBD1. Germline assignment: CDR1 MDHEN and CDR2 SYDVKM. Losses at the gene ends were 8 bases for V and 3 bases for J; bases not matched to a gene: 9. The CDR3 runs to 14 residues. The CDR3: CASEGSRGHYGYTF. CDR3 nucleotide sequence: TGTGCCAGCGAGGGTAGTAGGGGGCACTATGGCTACACCTTC.

This clonotype was seen many times. This chain joins TRBV2 and TRBJ1-1, with D possibly being TRBD1 (5 bases). Trimming left V 5 bases short and J 3 bases short, with 13 bases between. The germline V gene has CDR1 SNHLY and CDR2 FYNNEI. The CDR3 runs 14 residues. The CDR3 sequence is CASSLVSGDTEAFF. In nucleotides, the CDR3 is TGTGCCAGCAGTCTGGTGTCGGGGGACACTGAAGCTTTCTTT. The full variable domain, completed using reference TRBV2 and TRBJ1-1, is EPEVTQTPSHQVTQMGQEVILRCVPISNHLYFYWYRQILGQKVEFLVSFYNNEISEKSEIFDDQFSVERPDGSNFTLKIRSTKLEDSAMYFCASSLVSGDTEAFFGQGTRLTVV.

This chain uses TRBV12-3 or TRBV12-4 with TRBJ1-2; the D is unclear. CDR3 length: 14 amino acids. The ends were cut back, 7 bases at V and 5 bases at J, with 17 bases in the middle. The CDR3 DNA sequence: TGTGCCAGCAACCCCGGGGAGGGCCTTTATGGCTACACCTTC. Protein sequence: CASNPGEGLYGYTF.

Many counts were recorded for this clonotype. The chain recombines TRBV12-3 or TRBV12-4 with TRBJ1-1, with D uncertain. V was shortened by 6 bases and J by 2 bases, with 10 bases between the two germline ends. The CDR3 is made up of 13 amino acids. The CDR3 DNA sequence: TGTGCCAGCAGGCCTACAGCAAACACTGAAGCTTTCTTT. Protein: CASRPTANTEAFF.

This clonotype was detected a few times. This chain uses TRBV28 with TRBJ1-5; D is unclear. Trimming shortened V by 6 bases and J by 2 bases, and 11 bases separated the two germline ends. CDR1 MDHEN and CDR2 SYDVKM come from the germline V gene. The CDR3 totals 14 residues. The CDR3 DNA sequence: TGTGCCAGCAGCGGGGTCTCGGGCAATCAGCCCCAGCATTTT. Translated, it gives CASSGVSGNQPQHF. The variable domain in full, completed from reference TRBV28 and TRBJ1-5, reads DVKVTQSSRYLVKRTGEKVFLECVQDMDHENMFWYRQDPGLGLRLIYFSYDVKMKEKGDIPEGYSVSREKKERFSLILESASTNQTSMYLCASSGVSGNQPQHFGDGTRLSIL.

This clonotype was observed at least ten times. The chain joins TRBV6-2 or TRBV6-3 to TRBJ2-2; 7 bases agree with TRBD2. V lost 2 bases, J lost 1 base, and 7 bases stayed unmatched. Per the germline V gene, CDR1 is MNHEY and CDR2 is SVGEGT. This CDR3 comprises 17 residues. The CDR3, as DNA: TGTGCCAGCAGTTACCCTGCTAGCGGATGGAACACCGGGGAGCTGTTTTTT. This gives the protein CASSYPASGWNTGELFF.

This clonotype was seen more than once but under ten times. The CDR3 DNA follows: TGTGCCAGCAGTTCGTCCGGGGGAACCTATAATTCACCCCTCCACTTT. Amino acids: CASSSSGGTYNSPLHF. J is TRBJ1-6 and V is TRBV2; TRBD1 might be the D (5 bases). The CDR3 is made up of 16 amino acids. The germline V gene encodes CDR1 SNHLY and CDR2 FYNNEI. V dropped 5 bases and J dropped 2 bases, with 13 bases sitting between them.

In DNA, the CDR3 is TGTGCCAGCAGTTTATTTGGACAGCCACTAAACACTGAAGCTTTCTTT. Translating gives CASSLFGQPLNTEAFF. This chain uses TRBV28 with TRBJ1-1; the D gene is possibly TRBD1 (6 bases). The germline CDR1 and CDR2 sequences are MDHEN and SYDVKM. The length of the CDR3 is 16 residues. V was clipped by 1 base and J by 2 bases, with 14 bases between them.

V is TRBV11-2 and J is TRBJ2-5; D call uncertain. Trimming stripped 6 bases from V and 4 bases from J, with 15 bases between. CDR1 is SGHAT and CDR2 is FQNNGV in the germline V gene. The CDR3 runs to 14 residues. This CDR3 reads CASSSPGNRETQYF. The CDR3 DNA reads as TGTGCCAGCAGTTCTCCCGGCAATCGAGAGACCCAGTACTTC. The full variable domain, its missing parts supplied by reference TRBV11-2 and TRBJ2-5, is EAGVAQSPRYKIIEKRQSVAFWCNPISGHATLYWYQQILGQGPKLLIQFQNNGVVDDSQLPKDRFSAERLKGVDSTLKIQPAKLEDSAVYLCASSSPGNRETQYFGPGTRLLVL.

The sample holds many counts of this clonotype. CDR3 in DNA: TGTGCCAGCAGTAGGACGGACACCTACGAGCAGTACTTC. Protein: CASSRTDTYEQYF. The genes are TRBV6-1 and TRBJ2-7; D possibly corresponds to TRBD1 (5 bases). Germline CDR1 reads MNHNS; CDR2 reads SASEGT. Trimming left V 5 bases short and J 2 bases short, with 10 bases between. This CDR3 region has 13 residues.

This clonotype occurred a few times. V gene TRBV27 combines with J gene TRBJ2-7; TRBD1 aligns across 9 bases. There are 13 residues in the CDR3. CDR1 MNHEY and CDR2 SMNVEV come from the germline V gene (reference sequence). V was pared by 3 bases and J by 6 bases, with 3 bases of the junction left unmatched. The CDR3 sequence is CASSFNRGREQYF. CDR3 bases: TGTGCCAGCAGTTTCAACAGGGGGCGCGAGCAGTACTTC.

This clonotype was counted a single time. Its ends do not fully match the called genes, so a read error is possible. The chain employs TRBV4-2 and TRBJ2-7, with TRBD2 matching 13 bases. Germline V gives CDR1 LGHNA, CDR2 YNFKEQ. The CDR3 runs 16 residues. This chain's CDR3 is CASSQQTSGGADEQCF. The CDR3 region has the DNA TGTGCCAGCAGCCAACAAACTAGCGGGGGGGCCGACGAGCAGTGCTTC.

The table lists this clonotype with many counts. The chain joins TRBV6-1 to TRBJ1-1; D gene unclear. CDR3 length: 13 residues. V lost 2 bases to trimming and J lost 1 base, with 5 bases between them. Germline CDR1 is MNHNS and CDR2 is SASEGT. The CDR3 nucleotides are TGTGCCAGCAGTGAACCACAGAACACTGAAGCTTTCTTT. It specifies CASSEPQNTEAFF.

Many counts were recorded for this clonotype. CDR3 sequence reads: CASSPQSSGANVLTF. DNA for the CDR3: TGTGCCAGCAGTCCACAGAGCTCTGGGGCCAACGTCCTGACTTTC. The rearrangement links TRBV6-1 to TRBJ2-6; D unclear. The germline V gene encodes CDR1 MNHNS and CDR2 SASEGT. The V end lost 5 bases, the J end lost 0 bases, and 8 bases lay between the germline ends. This CDR3 spans 15 amino acids.

This clonotype was detected many times. The chain has TRBV30 and TRBJ2-5; TRBD1 might be the D (5 bases). This CDR3 contains 14 residues. The ends were cut back, 0 bases at V and 3 bases at J, with 11 bases in the middle. Per germline, CDR1 GTSNPN and CDR2 SVGIG (reference sequence). In DNA form, the CDR3 reads TGTGCCTGGAGTGTCGGCAGGGATGAAGAGACCCAGTACTTC. Residues: CAWSVGRDEETQYF. Based on the CDR3 plus reference TRBV30 and TRBJ2-5, the full variable domain is SQTIHQWPATLVQPVGSPLSLECTVEGTSNPNLYWYRQAAGRGLQLLFYSVGIGQISSEVPQNLSASRPQDRQFILSSKKLLLSDSGFYLCAWSVGRDEETQYFGPGTRLLVL.

The table lists this clonotype with a few counts. The V call is TRBV18, the J call TRBJ2-2, with D tentatively TRBD1 (6 bases). This CDR3 spans 16 amino acids. The V gene lost 3 bases and the J gene lost 6 bases, with 17 bases spanning the gap. Germline CDR1 is KGHSH and CDR2 is LQKENI. CDR3 amino acids: CASSPYLGARAGELFF. In DNA, the CDR3 is TGTGCCAGCTCACCGTACTTGGGGGCGCGTGCCGGGGAGCTGTTTTTT.

This clonotype was counted at least ten times. This chain joins TRBV7-2 and TRBJ1-1, with D tentatively TRBD1 (6 bases). Deletions cut 5 bases from V and 5 bases from J, with 18 bases between. This CDR3 is 15 amino acids long. The germline gives CDR1 SGHTA, CDR2 FQGNSA. The CDR3 loop is CASSLRTVGMTEAFF. The CDR3 DNA is TGTGCCAGCAGCCTCAGGACAGTCGGGATGACTGAAGCTTTCTTT.

To note about this clonotype: This CDR3 is missing its conserved last phenylalanine or tryptophan, likely due to a read error. This chain links TRBV24-1 with TRBJ2-7; either TRBD1 or TRBD2 may supply D (5 bases each). The germline V and J ends were trimmed by 4 bases and 4 bases, with 16 bases remaining between them. The CDR3 totals 15 residues. From germline, CDR1 is KGHDR and CDR2 SFDVKD. The CDR3 DNA is TGTGCCACCAGTGACTCCGGGACCAAAGCTTACGAGCAGTACCTC. This gives the protein CATSDSGTKAYEQYL.

V and J are TRBV5-1 and TRBJ1-2; 7 bases match TRBD1. This CDR3 has 14 residues. The V gene's germline CDR1 is SGHRS and CDR2 YFSETQ. V trimming: 4 bases; J trimming: 1 base; junction bases outside the gene matches: 4. The CDR3 here is CASSRGQLNYGYTF. The CDR3 DNA sequence: TGCGCCAGCAGCCGGGGACAGCTTAACTATGGCTACACCTTC.

In this sample, this clonotype turned up many times. The rearrangement joins TRBV11-2 to TRBJ2-2, with TRBD1 identical over 7 bases. Germline V lookup: CDR1 SGHAT, CDR2 FQNNGV. After removal of 5 bases from V and 5 bases from J, the junction contained 8 bases not matched to a gene. The CDR3 loop spans 15 amino acids. This CDR3 reads CASSTRTGRTGELFF. The CDR3 nucleotides read TGTGCCAGCAGCACCCGGACAGGTCGGACCGGGGAGCTGTTTTTT.